This T cell receptor beta chain comes out of a study of regulatory T cells in long-lasting Graves disease. The TCR beta library used iRepertoire HTBI primers with Arm-PCR amplification of CDR3. From the multiplex PCR reads, TCRdb called clonotypes with MiXCR, one entry per CDR3 protein. The table has some 240,000 distinct CDR3 sequences, roughly 20% seen once. Time point indicated: newly diagnosed GD, antithyroid drugs for less than 3 months. PBMCs provided the RNA from which the TCR library was made. Trimming left V 0 bases short and J 9 bases short, with 21 bases between. Germline values: CDR1 GTSNPN, CDR2 SVGIG (reference sequence). This CDR3 region has 16 residues. These data were also filed under a second study, of T cells in Graves' hyperthyroidism and ophthalmopathy.

The source is a young woman with Graves disease. Sample: peripheral blood mononuclear cells (PBMCs), taken at new diagnosis, from a patient treated with antithyroid drugs. The gene calls are TRBV30 and TRBJ1-5; D call uncertain. CDR3 sequence (DNA): TGTGCCTGGAGTGTATCTAGGGTGGTACAGAGGGCGCCCCAGCATTTT. Translating gives CAWSVSRVVQRAPQHF.